Below are 6 T cell receptor beta chains sequenced from a single sample in a study of OX40 agonist ivuxolimab in advanced cancers. Library construction relied on the immunoSEQ multiplex PCR assay. This immuneACCESS table, as held by TCRdb, lists in-frame sequences with V and J called but not all clones. Of the missing ones, under half trace to an unresolved V gene in checked studies; the others have no known cause. The sample table lists some 80,000 clones, roughly 92% of them with a count of one. The ten top clones hold more than 4% of the sample. Sample: CD4+ or CD8+ T cells sorted from blood, taken in a trial of the OX40 agonist ivuxolimab. The receptor source for this set is an adult with an advanced solid tumor such as melanoma, head and neck, liver or kidney cancer.

The chain is built from TRBV18 and TRBJ2-1, with TRBD2 identical over 13 bases. Trimming removed 3 bases from V and 6 bases from J; junction bases left unmatched: 5. The germline gives CDR1 KGHSH, CDR2 LQKENI. The CDR3 loop spans 16 amino acids. As DNA, the CDR3 is TGTGCCAGCTCACCCTCCCGGACTAGCGGGAGCAATGAGCAGTTCTTC. This gives the protein CASSPSRTSGSNEQFF.

This chain connects TRBV2 to TRBJ2-3; 13 bases are shared with TRBD2. CDR3 length equals 14 residues. The V gene's germline CDR1 is SNHLY and CDR2 FYNNEI. The ends lost 6 bases at V and 3 bases at J; junction bases unmatched: 0. CDR3 loop: CASRLAGGTDTQYF. As DNA, the CDR3 is TGTGCCAGCAGACTAGCGGGAGGGACAGATACGCAGTATTTT.

This chain connects TRBV4-2 to TRBJ2-7; D remains ambiguous. This CDR3 comprises 15 residues. Germline CDR1 and CDR2: LGHNA and YNFKEQ. V lost 1 base, J lost 3 bases, and 13 bases lay in between. CDR3 bases: TGTGCCAGCAGCCAAGTCGGGCGGACCTACTACGAGCAGTACTTC. Its protein is CASSQVGRTYYEQYF.

The chain joins TRBV11-3 to TRBJ2-7, with D uncertain. Germline V gives CDR1 SGHNT, CDR2 YENEEA. The CDR3 loop spans 14 amino acids. Trimming took off 1 base at V and 6 bases at J, with 13 bases between the two ends. CDR3: CASSLAGPWGEQYF. The CDR3, as DNA: TGTGCCAGCAGCTTAGCCGGGCCCTGGGGCGAGCAGTACTTC.

This clone has just a few counts. The chain combines TRBV5-6 with TRBJ2-4; 8 nucleotides line up with TRBD1. The CDR3 spans 16 residues. Germline trimming cut 4 bases from V and 3 bases from J; bases unmatched to any gene: 9. Germline V gene sequence: CDR1 SGHDT, CDR2 YYEEEE. CDR3 region: CASSRRGQENKNIQYF. The DNA for the CDR3 is TGTGCCAGCAGCCGGAGGGGACAGGAGAACAAAAACATTCAGTACTTC. Complete variable domain (other parts from reference TRBV5-6 and TRBJ2-4): DAGVTQSPTHLIKTRGQQVTLRCSPKSGHDTVSWYQQALGQGPQFIFQYYEEEERQRGNFPDRFSGHQFPNYSSELNVNALLLGDSALYLCASSRRGQENKNIQYFGAGTRLSVL.

The rearrangement uses TRBV11-2 and TRBJ2-1, with 15 bases identical to TRBD2. Germline V gives CDR1 SGHAT, CDR2 FQNNGV. J lost 1 base, V lost 1 base, and 2 bases had no gene match. This CDR3 is 18 amino acids long. The CDR3 region has the DNA TGTGCCAGCAGCTTAGCGGGGACTAGCGGGAGGTCCTACAATGAGCAGTTCTTC. It translates to CASSLAGTSGRSYNEQFF. Full variable domain (remainder filled in from reference TRBV11-2 and TRBJ2-1): EAGVAQSPRYKIIEKRQSVAFWCNPISGHATLYWYQQILGQGPKLLIQFQNNGVVDDSQLPKDRFSAERLKGVDSTLKIQPAKLEDSAVYLCASSLAGTSGRSYNEQFFGPGTRLTVL.